A single sample is the source of the 32 T cell receptor beta chains below, sequenced in a study of control samples from healthy donors and cancer patients (dated by TCRdb to about 2020). Receptors were amplified or captured by the immunoSEQ multiplex PCR assay. The table comes from immuneACCESS by way of TCRdb, which keeps in-frame sequences with V and J called. Part of the clones is missing from these tables; in studies checked, under half for an unresolved V gene and the rest for unknown reasons. The sample records roughly 100,000 clones, under 90% of which are singletons. The ten largest clones take up roughly an eighth of the sample. The specimen sequenced was blood. These receptors all stem from a woman aged 50 to 60 in good health.

The V and J genes are TRBV9 and TRBJ2-3, with D uncertain. Germline assignment: CDR1 SGDLS and CDR2 YYNGEE. Trimming removed 3 bases from V and 7 bases from J, with 9 bases in between. The CDR3 runs to 12 residues. The CDR3 loop is CASSGARNTQYF. In DNA form, the CDR3 reads TGTGCCAGCAGCGGCGCCCGGAATACGCAGTATTTT.

The chain joins TRBV12-3 or TRBV12-4 to TRBJ1-6, with 7 bases identical to TRBD1. The CDR3 totals 12 residues. Trimming cost V 6 bases and J 11 bases; bases outside gene matches: 4. The CDR3 sequence: CASSLQGTPLHF. Here the CDR3 DNA reads TGTGCCAGCAGCTTACAGGGGACACCCCTCCACTTT.

This sequence joins TRBV7-3 and TRBJ2-3; 11 bases are shared with TRBD2. CDR1 is SGHTA and CDR2 is FQGTGA in the germline V gene. J was trimmed by 2 bases and V by 2 bases; bases with no gene match: 9. The CDR3 is made up of 18 amino acids. CDR3 sequence (DNA): TGTGCCAGCAGCTTAGGCTCCGGGACTAGCGGAAACACAGATACGCAGTATTTT. This translates into CASSLGSGTSGNTDTQYF.

In its sample, this clone was seen many times. Here the CDR3 reads CASSMEWSQVRSPLHF. The CDR3 nucleotides read TGTGCCAGTAGTATGGAATGGTCGCAGGTGCGATCACCCCTCCACTTT. This rearrangement joins TRBV19 to TRBJ1-6; D gene ambiguous. The length of the CDR3 is 16 residues. Germline CDR1 LNHDA, CDR2 SQIVND (reference sequence). The V and J ends lost 3 bases and 10 bases respectively, with 19 bases between them.

In this sample, this clone turned up once. V is TRBV6-6 and J is TRBJ2-7; 10 positions match TRBD2. J gave up 5 bases and V 6 bases, and 10 bases lay outside the gene matches. CDR3 size: 15 residues. Germline lookup yields CDR1 MNHNY and CDR2 SVGAGI (reference sequence). CDR3 sequence: CASRATRLAGDEQYF. DNA for the CDR3: TGTGCCAGCAGGGCTACTCGCCTAGCGGGGGACGAGCAGTACTTC.

The chain links TRBV7-2 to TRBJ2-7; 7 bases align to TRBD2. The CDR3 totals 14 residues. With 6 bases clipped from V and 2 bases from J, the junction kept 7 bases outside the gene matches. Germline V CDR1 and CDR2: SGHTA, FQGNSA. CDR3 loop: CASRAQRGTYEQYF. CDR3 nucleotide sequence: TGTGCCAGCAGGGCTCAGCGGGGAACCTACGAGCAGTACTTC.

This clone was counted between two and nine times. The chain has TRBV5-4 and TRBJ2-1, with 11 bases aligning to TRBD2. Germline loops: CDR1 SGHNT, CDR2 YYREEE (reference sequence). Losses at the gene ends were 5 bases for V and 8 bases for J; bases not matched to a gene: 12. CDR3 length equals 16 residues. CDR3 coding DNA: TGTGCCAGCAGTCGTAGCGGGGGGGCCACACTCCATGAGCAGTTCTTC. Translated, it gives CASSRSGGATLHEQFF.

The chain links TRBV5-5 to TRBJ2-2; D is unresolved. V was shortened by 3 bases and J by 0 bases, with 12 bases between the two germline ends. In germline, CDR1 is SGHKS, CDR2 YYEKEE (reference sequence). The CDR3 is made up of 16 amino acids. The CDR3 nucleotides read TGTGCCAGCAGCTCCTTGGGAAGACCGAACACCGGGGAGCTGTTTTTT. Amino acid sequence: CASSSLGRPNTGELFF.

This chain uses TRBV5-6 with TRBJ2-7, with D uncertain. CDR1 is SGHDT, CDR2 YYEEEE, per germline. Trimming took 0 bases from V and 3 from J, leaving 13 bases between them. The CDR3 length is 15 residues. The CDR3: CASSLGPVSDYEQYF. The CDR3 DNA is TGTGCCAGCAGCTTGGGTCCCGTTTCGGACTACGAGCAGTACTTC.

This clone was seen once. The chain carries TRBV9 and TRBJ2-6, with D perhaps matching TRBD2 (6 bases). Per germline, CDR1 SGDLS and CDR2 YYNGEE. With 0 bases removed from V and 3 bases from J, the gap between germline ends came to 19 bases. CDR3 size: 19 residues. CDR3: CASSVEPRLAGLGANVLTF. The CDR3 DNA follows: TGTGCCAGCAGCGTAGAACCGCGGCTGGCGGGGCTTGGGGCCAACGTCCTGACTTTC.

The CDR3 bases are TGTGCCAGCAGTTACTCGACGCCAGGGGTGTCCTACAATGAGCAGTTCTTC. Amino acid sequence: CASSYSTPGVSYNEQFF. The chain combines TRBV6-2 or TRBV6-3 with TRBJ2-1; D is possibly TRBD1 (6 bases). CDR1 is MNHEY and CDR2 is SVGEGT in the germline V gene. Trimming left V 0 bases short and J 1 base short, with 13 bases between. The CDR3 totals 17 residues.

The genes are TRBV7-2 and TRBJ2-2; 10 nucleotides align to TRBD1. This CDR3 is built from 14 residues. After removal of 3 bases from V and 6 bases from J, the junction contained 1 base not matched to a gene. Germline loops: CDR1 SGHTA, CDR2 FQGNSA. Written as DNA, the CDR3 is TGTGCCAGCAGCTTTGACAGGGGGCCCGGGGAGCTGTTTTTT. Its protein product is CASSFDRGPGELFF. Full variable domain (outside the CDR3, taken from reference TRBV7-2 and TRBJ2-2): GAGVSQSPSNKVTEKGKDVELRCDPISGHTALYWYRQSLGQGLEFLIYFQGNSAPDKSGLPSDRFSAERTGGSVSTLTIQRTQQEDSAVYLCASSFDRGPGELFFGEGSRLTVL.

The count of this clone is one. J is TRBJ2-1 and V is TRBV5-1; a possible D gene is TRBD2 (6 bases). The V end was cut by 0 bases, the J end by 5 bases, with 12 bases between. Looked up from germline, CDR1 is SGHRS and CDR2 is YFSETQ. The CDR3 consists of 15 residues. The CDR3 here is CASSLELANHNEQFF. CDR3 sequence (DNA): TGCGCCAGCAGCTTGGAACTAGCCAACCACAATGAGCAGTTCTTC.

With regard to this clone: At one of its ends the junction is not consistent with the germline gene, which may arise from a read error. The chain uses TRBV9 and TRBJ2-5; 9 bases align to TRBD2. This CDR3 region has 16 residues. Looked up from germline, CDR1 is SGDLS and CDR2 is YYNGEE. The CDR3 nucleotides read TGTGCCCGCAGCGTCGGGCGGGGGGGAGTGATAGAGACCCAGTACTTC. This encodes CARSVGRGGVIETQYF.

The chain links TRBV11-3 to TRBJ2-5, with D possibly matching TRBD2 (5 bases). V shed 1 base and J shed 1 base, with 10 bases lying between them. CDR1 and CDR2 from the germline V gene are SGHNT and YENEEA. CDR3 length equals 15 residues. The CDR3 DNA sequence: TGTGCCAGCAGCTTAGGCGGGTCTATCCAAGAGACCCAGTACTTC. Its protein product is CASSLGGSIQETQYF. Using reference TRBV11-3 and TRBJ2-5 for the parts outside the CDR3, the full variable domain is EAGVVQSPRYKIIEKKQPVAFWCNPISGHNTLYWYLQNLGQGPELLIRYENEEAVDDSQLPKDRFSAERLKGVDSTLKIQPAELGDSAVYLCASSLGGSIQETQYFGPGTRLLVL.

The V and J genes are TRBV11-2 and TRBJ1-2; tentatively, D is TRBD1 (5 bases). CDR1 is SGHAT and CDR2 is FQNNGV in the germline V gene. V was clipped by 3 bases and J by 6 bases, with 17 bases between them. The CDR3 has 15 residues. CDR3 DNA: TGTGCCAGCAGCTTGACGAGGGGATTTGGCGATGGCTACACCTTC. Protein product: CASSLTRGFGDGYTF.

The CDR3 sequence is CASSLAGGARTEAFF. The CDR3 DNA follows: TGTGCCAGCAGCTTAGCAGGGGGCGCCCGGACTGAAGCTTTCTTT. The chain links TRBV7-8 to TRBJ1-1; TRBD1 aligns across 7 bases. This CDR3 contains 15 residues. V lost 0 bases, J lost 5 bases, and 6 bases stayed unmatched. Germline V lookup: CDR1 SGHVS, CDR2 FQNEAQ.

The CDR3 region is CASRPAGQGDYGYTF. CDR3 DNA sequence: TGTGCCAGTAGACCCGCCGGGCAGGGGGACTATGGCTACACCTTC. The J gene is TRBJ1-2, the V gene TRBV19; 7 bases are shared with TRBD1. This CDR3 is 15 amino acids long. The V and J ends lost 6 bases and 3 bases, in that order; junction bases with no gene match: 10. CDR1 and CDR2 from the germline V gene are LNHDA and SQIVND (reference sequence). Full variable domain (outside the CDR3, taken from reference TRBV19 and TRBJ1-2): DGGITQSPKYLFRKEGQNVTLSCEQNLNHDAMYWYRQDPGQGLRLIYYSQIVNDFQKGDIAEGYSVSREKKESFPLTVTSAQKNPTAFYLCASRPAGQGDYGYTFGSGTRLTVV.

The gene calls are TRBV5-1 and TRBJ2-2; D might be TRBD1 (6 bases). Trimming took off 6 bases at V and 2 bases at J, with 14 bases between the two ends. The germline V gene encodes CDR1 SGHRS and CDR2 YFSETQ. This CDR3 has 15 amino acids. CDR3 amino acids: CASNLRGHNTGELFF. DNA of the CDR3: TGCGCCAGCAACCTCAGGGGCCATAACACCGGGGAGCTGTTTTTT.

The rearrangement uses TRBV4-3 and TRBJ2-2, with D uncertain. Germline lookup yields CDR1 LGHNA and CDR2 YSLEER. The CDR3 is made up of 14 amino acids. V was shortened by 6 bases and J by 1 base, with 9 bases between the two germline ends. As DNA, the CDR3 is TGCGCCAGCAGACCGCAGCGGAACACCGGGGAGCTGTTTTTT. This translates into CASRPQRNTGELFF.

The V call is TRBV5-1, the J call TRBJ1-1; no firm D call. V lost 7 bases and J lost 0, with 16 bases in between. The CDR3 runs to 15 residues. In germline, CDR1 is SGHRS, CDR2 YFSETQ. Here the CDR3 reads CASFIDSSMNTEAFF. The CDR3 bases are TGCGCCAGCTTTATAGATTCCTCCATGAACACTGAAGCTTTCTTT. Based on the CDR3 plus reference TRBV5-1 and TRBJ1-1, the full variable domain is KAGVTQTPRYLIKTRGQQVTLSCSPISGHRSVSWYQQTPGQGLQFLFEYFSETQRNKGNFPGRFSGRQFSNSRSEMNVSTLELGDSALYLCASFIDSSMNTEAFFGQGTRLTVV.

DNA of the CDR3: TGTGCCAGGGGGACAGTAAGTACCTACGAGCAGTACTTC. Its protein is CARGTVSTYEQYF. The J gene is TRBJ2-7, the V gene TRBV21-1; TRBD1 is the table's D call and was not checked against the DNA. TRBV21-1 is described as a pseudogene. CDR3 size: 13 residues.

J is TRBJ1-2 and V is TRBV4-2, with TRBD1 matching 10 bases. Germline lookup yields CDR1 LGHNA and CDR2 YNFKEQ. This CDR3 is 15 amino acids long. The ends lost 4 bases at V and 5 bases at J; junction bases unmatched: 7. CDR3 nucleotide sequence: TGTGCCAGCAGCCTTTTGCCGGGACAGGGGTATGGCTACACCTTC. Protein product: CASSLLPGQGYGYTF.

This sequence joins TRBV27 and TRBJ2-1, with a weak D call TRBD2 (5 bases). The V end lost 0 bases, the J end lost 9 bases, and 9 bases lay between the germline ends. CDR3 length: 13 residues. From germline, CDR1 is MNHEY and CDR2 SMNVEV (reference sequence). The CDR3 is CASSLSQLAEQFF. CDR3 in DNA: TGTGCCAGCAGTTTATCGCAGCTAGCTGAGCAGTTCTTC.

V and J are TRBV27 and TRBJ2-3, with TRBD2 identical over 8 bases. V lost 5 bases, J lost 0 bases, and 4 bases stayed unmatched. Germline CDR1 reads MNHEY; CDR2 reads SMNVEV (reference sequence). The CDR3 runs 15 residues. For the CDR3, the DNA is TGTGCCAGCAGTCTTAGCGGGAAGAGCACAGATACGCAGTATTTT. Translating gives CASSLSGKSTDTQYF.

J is TRBJ1-1 and V is TRBV4-3; D call uncertain. In germline, CDR1 is LGHNA, CDR2 YSLEER. CDR3 length: 13 residues. Trimming stripped 0 bases from V and 0 bases from J, with 2 bases between. The chain's CDR3 is CASSQDVNTEAFF. CDR3 coding DNA: TGCGCCAGCAGCCAAGATGTGAACACTGAAGCTTTCTTT.

This chain uses TRBV15 with TRBJ1-4; no definite D call. This CDR3 has 15 residues. CDR1 and CDR2 from the germline V gene are LNHNV and YYDKDF (reference sequence). V was clipped by 2 bases and J by 7 bases, with 14 bases between them. In nucleotides, the CDR3 is TGTGCCACCAGCAGACCCGGGTCCGGCGGTGAAAAACTGTTTTTT. Its translation is CATSRPGSGGEKLFF.

This clone was detected once. This rearrangement joins TRBV24-1 to TRBJ2-1; 11 positions agree with TRBD2. Per germline, CDR1 KGHDR and CDR2 SFDVKD. The CDR3 is 18 amino acids. Unmatched junction bases numbered 14, after V lost 9 bases and J lost 2 bases. CDR3 sequence (DNA): TGTGCCACCGGGGCAGGGGTGGCTAGCGGGAGGACCTACAATGAGCAGTTCTTC. This translates into CATGAGVASGRTYNEQFF.

J is TRBJ2-3 and V is TRBV7-2; D might be TRBD1 (6 bases). V lost 1 base and J lost 5, with 16 bases in between. This CDR3 is built from 16 residues. The V gene's germline CDR1 is SGHTA and CDR2 FQGNSA. The CDR3 coding sequence is TGTGCCAGCAGCTTAGGTATACAGGGAATTGTAGATACGCAGTATTTT. This gives the protein CASSLGIQGIVDTQYF.

V and J are TRBV5-6 and TRBJ2-3; a possible D gene is TRBD2 (5 bases). With 2 bases removed from V and 3 bases from J, the gap between germline ends came to 7 bases. This CDR3 has 13 residues. Per germline, CDR1 SGHDT and CDR2 YYEEEE. This CDR3 reads CASSFPGTDTQYF. CDR3 in DNA: TGTGCCAGCAGCTTCCCGGGAACAGATACGCAGTATTTT.

The CDR3 nucleotides are TGTGCCAGCAGCTCGACAGTCTACAATGAGCAGTTCTTC. It yields the protein CASSSTVYNEQFF. V usage is TRBV7-2 and J usage is TRBJ2-1, with D maybe TRBD1 (5 bases). V was trimmed by 4 bases and J by 3 bases, leaving 7 bases between them. Germline values: CDR1 SGHTA, CDR2 FQGNSA. The CDR3 has 13 amino acids.

On this clone itself: At one end, the junction sequence differs from germline, possibly due to a read error. The chain combines TRBV28 with TRBJ1-6; no clear D. Germline V lookup: CDR1 MDHEN, CDR2 SYDVKM. The CDR3 runs to 14 residues. The CDR3 reads CASIGVKYSSPLHF. The CDR3 bases are TGTGCCAGCATCGGAGTAAAGTATAGTTCACCCCTCCACTTT.